Following are 7 T cell receptor beta chains from one sample sequenced in a study of OX40 agonist ivuxolimab in advanced cancers. Libraries were built with the immunoSEQ multiplex PCR assay. The immuneACCESS repertoire file appears here via TCRdb, limited to in-frame rearrangements. These files lack a portion of the clones; in checked studies, under half of the deficit traces to unresolved V genes, and the cause of the others is not known. This sample lists around 64,000 clones; 84% were detected once. Roughly 7.9% of the sample is held by the ten biggest clonotypes. The specimen was CD4+ or CD8+ T cells sorted from blood, collected in a trial of the OX40 agonist ivuxolimab. The source of these receptors is an adult with an advanced solid tumor such as melanoma, head and neck, liver or kidney cancer.

The chain recombines TRBV18 with TRBJ2-5, with 7 bases aligning to TRBD2. V was clipped by 1 base and J by 5 bases; unmatched bases: 4. The CDR3 length is 14 residues. Germline V gives CDR1 KGHSH, CDR2 LQKENI. For the CDR3, the DNA is TGTGCCAGCTCACCACTCTCCGGGGGGGAGACCCAGTACTTC. The encoded protein is CASSPLSGGETQYF.

The chain is built from TRBV5-6 and TRBJ2-5; 9 nucleotides match TRBD1. The ends lost 3 bases at V and 2 bases at J; junction bases unmatched: 2. The CDR3 is 14 residues long. CDR1 is SGHDT, CDR2 YYEEEE, per germline. The CDR3 reads CASSYGQGQETQYF. CDR3 bases: TGTGCCAGCAGCTATGGACAGGGGCAAGAGACCCAGTACTTC. The whole variable domain, filled in from reference TRBV5-6 and TRBJ2-5, reads DAGVTQSPTHLIKTRGQQVTLRCSPKSGHDTVSWYQQALGQGPQFIFQYYEEEERQRGNFPDRFSGHQFPNYSSELNVNALLLGDSALYLCASSYGQGQETQYFGPGTRLLVL.

The genes are TRBV15 and TRBJ1-1; the D gene is possibly TRBD1 (6 bases). CDR1 and CDR2 (germline): LNHNV, YYDKDF (reference sequence). The V end was cut by 1 base, the J end by 1 base, with 16 bases between. The CDR3 totals 17 residues. Here the CDR3 DNA reads TGTGCCACCAGCAGAGGGCTGAACAGGGAGGAGAACACTGAAGCTTTCTTT. Translation: CATSRGLNREENTEAFF.

The chain links TRBV25-1 to TRBJ2-7; 9 bases agree with TRBD2. The CDR3 loop spans 15 amino acids. Germline CDR1 and CDR2: MGHDK and SYGVNS. Trimming took 2 bases from V and 4 from J; bases not matched to a gene: 6. For the CDR3, the DNA is TGTGCCAGCAGTGAAGTTAGTAGCGGGAGATACGAGCAGTACTTC. It yields the protein CASSEVSSGRYEQYF.

The chain joins TRBV6-5 to TRBJ2-1; a weak D match, TRBD2 (5 bases). This CDR3 has 15 residues. The V end was cut by 4 bases, the J end by 0 bases, with 10 bases between. Germline loops: CDR1 MNHEY, CDR2 SVGAGI. CDR3 protein: CASSSSGISYNEQFF. Here the CDR3 DNA reads TGTGCCAGCAGTTCAAGCGGAATCTCCTACAATGAGCAGTTCTTC.

The chain employs TRBV6-4 and TRBJ2-1; 9 bases agree with TRBD1. V trimming: 3 bases; J trimming: 4 bases; junction bases outside the gene matches: 4. Germline values: CDR1 MRHNA, CDR2 SNTAGT. CDR3 size: 15 residues. The CDR3 DNA sequence: TGTGCCAGCAGTGAGGAAGGACAGGGGTACAATGAGCAGTTCTTC. Translation gives CASSEEGQGYNEQFF.

This clone was counted a single time. The genes are TRBV7-9 and TRBJ2-2; a weak D match, TRBD2 (5 bases). This CDR3 comprises 14 residues. Trimming removed 5 bases at V and 1 base at J, with 8 bases between. Looked up from germline, CDR1 is SEHNR and CDR2 is FQNEAQ (reference sequence). CDR3 amino acids: CASSADWNTGELFF. CDR3 in DNA: TGTGCCAGCAGCGCGGACTGGAACACCGGGGAGCTGTTTTTT.